Presented here are 21 T cell receptor beta chains from one specimen sequenced in a study of cytomegalovirus exposure and HLA in healthy donors. Libraries were prepared by immunoSEQ multiplex PCR; TCRdb keeps only in-frame clonotypes and omits some of them. The sample includes around 170,000 clones, 88% of them seen just once. The sample was PBMCs. The receptors shown here come from a man between 18 and 29 years old in good health and CMV-seronegative.

This sequence joins TRBV10-2 and TRBJ2-3, with a possible D match to TRBD1 (5 bases). The CDR3 has 13 residues. V lost 9 bases to trimming and J lost 0 bases, with 10 bases between them. CDR1 and CDR2 from the germline V gene are WSHSY and SAAADI. The CDR3 bases are TGCGCCAGTGACAGTGCTAGCACAGATACGCAGTATTTT. Residues: CASDSASTDTQYF.

The chain employs TRBV5-5 and TRBJ1-4; 8 bases line up with TRBD1. This CDR3 has 14 amino acids. After removal of 1 base from V and 6 bases from J, the junction contained 2 bases not matched to a gene. The germline V gene encodes CDR1 SGHKS and CDR2 YYEKEE (reference sequence). This CDR3 reads CASSLTGGHEKLFF. CDR3 in DNA: TGTGCCAGCAGCTTGACAGGGGGTCATGAAAAACTGTTTTTT. The complete variable domain, with remaining parts taken from reference TRBV5-5 and TRBJ1-4, reads DAGVTQSPTHLIKTRGQQVTLRCSPISGHKSVSWYQQVLGQGPQFIFQYYEKEERGRGNFPDRFSARQFPNYSSELNVNALLLGDSALYLCASSLTGGHEKLFFGSGTQLSVL.

This chain joins TRBV25-1 and TRBJ2-7; 9 bases fit TRBD2. This CDR3 contains 15 residues. Germline-derived CDR1 and CDR2 are MGHDK and SYGVNS. V shed 5 bases and J 2 bases; nucleotides not matched to a gene: 7. The DNA of the CDR3 is TGTGCCAGCAGTTGGAGCGGGGGGCTGCCCTACGAGCAGTACTTC. Translating it yields CASSWSGGLPYEQYF.

The chain carries TRBV7-2 and TRBJ2-3, with a possible D match to TRBD1 (5 bases). Germline CDR1 SGHTA, CDR2 FQGNSA. The germline V and J ends were trimmed by 1 base and 6 bases, with 17 bases remaining between them. CDR3 length: 16 amino acids. CDR3 residues: CASSLDWTPAGDTQYF. In DNA form, the CDR3 reads TGTGCCAGCAGCTTAGACTGGACACCTGCTGGGGATACGCAGTATTTT. Full variable domain (missing parts from reference TRBV7-2 and TRBJ2-3): GAGVSQSPSNKVTEKGKDVELRCDPISGHTALYWYRQSLGQGLEFLIYFQGNSAPDKSGLPSDRFSAERTGGSVSTLTIQRTQQEDSAVYLCASSLDWTPAGDTQYFGPGTRLTVL.

The V call is TRBV21-1, the J call TRBJ2-1; the table calls TRBD2, which could not be checked here. TRBV21-1 is assigned pseudogene status. The CDR3 length is 17 residues. In nucleotides, the CDR3 is TGTGCCAGCAGCACCAGGACTAGCGTACTCTCCTACAATGAGCAGTTCTTC. This codes for CASSTRTSVLSYNEQFF.

The genes are TRBV19 and TRBJ2-3, with 7 positions matching TRBD2. Germline-derived CDR1 and CDR2 are LNHDA and SQIVND (reference sequence). The CDR3 is 16 residues long. Unmatched junction bases numbered 8, after V lost 1 base and J lost 4 bases. CDR3 DNA: TGTGCCAGTAGTATAGTCTCGGGGAGGGTCGCAGATACGCAGTATTTT. Translated, it gives CASSIVSGRVADTQYF.

This chain connects TRBV28 to TRBJ2-7, with 8 positions matching TRBD2. Germline V gives CDR1 MDHEN, CDR2 SYDVKM. The V segment lost 6 bases and the J segment 2 bases; nucleotides outside the gene matches: 9. This CDR3 comprises 15 residues. The CDR3 protein is CASSPGGAITYEQYF. For the CDR3, the DNA is TGTGCCAGCAGCCCGGGGGGGGCAATAACCTACGAGCAGTACTTC.

The V gene is TRBV5-4, the J gene TRBJ2-4; D is perhaps TRBD1 (6 bases). The V and J ends lost 4 bases and 2 bases respectively, with 10 bases between them. The germline CDR1 and CDR2 sequences are SGHNT and YYREEE (reference sequence). The CDR3 sequence is 14 residues long. CDR3 amino acids: CASSLTGSKNIQYF. CDR3 coding DNA: TGTGCCAGCAGCCTTACAGGGTCCAAAAACATTCAGTACTTC. The full variable domain, its missing parts supplied by reference TRBV5-4 and TRBJ2-4, is ETGVTQSPTHLIKTRGQQVTLRCSSQSGHNTVSWYQQALGQGPQFIFQYYREEENGRGNFPPRFSGLQFPNYSSELNVNALELDDSALYLCASSLTGSKNIQYFGAGTRLSVL.

This clone was seen once. The chain has TRBV6-4 and TRBJ2-3; 7 bases agree with TRBD2. The CDR3 is made up of 13 amino acids. V lost 5 bases and J lost 2; bases outside the gene matches: 1. Germline-derived CDR1 and CDR2 are MRHNA and SNTAGT. This CDR3 is CASSREVTDTQYF. The DNA of the CDR3 is TGTGCCAGCAGTCGGGAGGTCACAGATACGCAGTATTTT.

The V gene is TRBV19, the J gene TRBJ1-5, with D unclear. Germline V CDR1 and CDR2: LNHDA, SQIVND (reference sequence). Trimming removed 6 bases from V and 10 bases from J, with 16 bases in between. The length of the CDR3 is 13 residues. CDR3 in DNA: TGTGCCAGTAGCCCAGGATGGGAGGGACCCCAGCATTTT. Its protein product is CASSPGWEGPQHF.

The V and J genes are TRBV6-1 and TRBJ2-2; TRBD1 agrees at 9 bases. In germline, CDR1 is MNHNS, CDR2 SASEGT. This CDR3 has 15 residues. Unmatched junction bases numbered 3, after V lost 3 bases and J lost 4 bases. Here the CDR3 DNA reads TGTGCCAGCAGTGAGGCGGGACAGGGCACCGGGGAGCTGTTTTTT. Translation: CASSEAGQGTGELFF.

The chain couples TRBV7-8 to TRBJ1-1; perhaps TRBD1 as D (6 bases). Germline lookup yields CDR1 SGHVS and CDR2 FQNEAQ. The CDR3 extends over 15 amino acids. V lost 7 bases, J lost 5 bases, and 20 bases lay in between. CDR3 bases: TGTGCCAGCACCCATGGGGGGGCGTATATGACTGAAGCTTTCTTT. Protein sequence: CASTHGGAYMTEAFF.

The chain carries TRBV5-1 and TRBJ2-5; possible D gene TRBD2, 5 bases. V lost 2 bases and J lost 5, with 7 bases in between. The CDR3 spans 12 residues. Germline V gives CDR1 SGHRS, CDR2 YFSETQ. CDR3 amino acids: CASSFSDETQYF. The CDR3 DNA reads TGCGCCAGCAGCTTTAGCGACGAGACCCAGTACTTC. Complete variable domain (other parts from reference TRBV5-1 and TRBJ2-5): KAGVTQTPRYLIKTRGQQVTLSCSPISGHRSVSWYQQTPGQGLQFLFEYFSETQRNKGNFPGRFSGRQFSNSRSEMNVSTLELGDSALYLCASSFSDETQYFGPGTRLLVL.

The rearrangement joins TRBV27 to TRBJ2-3; 9 nucleotides agree with TRBD2. CDR3 length: 14 amino acids. Trimming cost V 4 bases and J 1 base; bases outside gene matches: 0. Germline values: CDR1 MNHEY, CDR2 SMNVEV (reference sequence). The CDR3 bases are TGTGCCAGCAGTTGGACTAGCGGCACAGATACGCAGTATTTT. Translating it yields CASSWTSGTDTQYF.

V gene TRBV6-5 combines with J gene TRBJ2-7; TRBD2 is a possible D gene (5 bases). V lost 2 bases and J lost 4, with 6 bases in between. The CDR3 contains 12 residues. Germline V CDR1 and CDR2: MNHEY, SVGAGI. In nucleotides, the CDR3 is TGTGCCAGCAGTTACGAGGGTTACGAGCAGTACTTC. As protein: CASSYEGYEQYF.

The chain's CDR3 is CASSQDLTPRTQPQHF. As DNA, the CDR3 is TGCGCCAGCAGCCAAGATCTTACGCCTCGCACACAGCCCCAGCATTTT. The chain joins TRBV4-1 to TRBJ1-5; D ambiguous. Germline V lookup: CDR1 MGHRA, CDR2 YSYEKL. Trimming shortened V by 0 bases and J by 7 bases, and 16 bases separated the two germline ends. CDR3 size: 16 residues.

The chain combines TRBV5-4 with TRBJ2-5; a possible D gene is TRBD2 (6 bases). Trimming pared 2 bases from V and 2 bases from J, leaving 13 bases between. CDR3 length: 15 amino acids. Germline V CDR1 and CDR2: SGHNT, YYREEE (reference sequence). The CDR3 region is CASSLGTVLQETQYF. CDR3 nucleotide sequence: TGTGCCAGCAGCTTAGGGACTGTCTTACAAGAGACCCAGTACTTC.

The rearrangement uses TRBV7-8 and TRBJ2-7, with TRBD2 matching 13 bases. Germline V gene lookup returns CDR1 SGHVS and CDR2 FQNEAQ. This CDR3 is 15 amino acids long. V lost 5 bases, J lost 4 bases, and 5 bases stayed unmatched. The DNA for the CDR3 is TGTGCCAGCAGCCCCACTAGCGGGAGGGCGTACGAGCAGTACTTC. Protein sequence: CASSPTSGRAYEQYF.

In the case of this clone: Its ends do not fully match the called genes, so a read error is possible. V gene TRBV5-1 combines with J gene TRBJ2-5; 9 bases line up with TRBD1. The CDR3 is made up of 14 amino acids. CDR1 is SGHRS, CDR2 YFSETQ, per germline. CDR3 in DNA: TGCGCCAGCAGCCAGGGACAGGGTCAAGGGACCCAGTACTTC. Residues: CASSQGQGQGTQYF.

This chain uses TRBV6-5 with TRBJ1-1; the D gene is possibly TRBD1 (6 bases). CDR1 MNHEY and CDR2 SVGAGI come from the germline V gene. The CDR3 extends over 15 amino acids. V shed 5 bases and J shed 0 bases, with 13 bases lying between them. The CDR3 nucleotides read TGTGCCAGCAGTCGGGGGGGCAGGGTGAACACTGAAGCTTTCTTT. The encoded protein is CASSRGGRVNTEAFF.

The chain uses TRBV29-1 and TRBJ2-1; D perhaps matches TRBD2 (5 bases). Germline CDR1 is SQVTM and CDR2 is ANQGSEA. V was shortened by 4 bases and J by 2 bases, with 9 bases between the two germline ends. This CDR3 spans 13 amino acids. The CDR3 loop reads CSVGFGAYNEQFF. The CDR3 DNA sequence: TGCAGCGTTGGGTTCGGGGCCTACAATGAGCAGTTCTTC.